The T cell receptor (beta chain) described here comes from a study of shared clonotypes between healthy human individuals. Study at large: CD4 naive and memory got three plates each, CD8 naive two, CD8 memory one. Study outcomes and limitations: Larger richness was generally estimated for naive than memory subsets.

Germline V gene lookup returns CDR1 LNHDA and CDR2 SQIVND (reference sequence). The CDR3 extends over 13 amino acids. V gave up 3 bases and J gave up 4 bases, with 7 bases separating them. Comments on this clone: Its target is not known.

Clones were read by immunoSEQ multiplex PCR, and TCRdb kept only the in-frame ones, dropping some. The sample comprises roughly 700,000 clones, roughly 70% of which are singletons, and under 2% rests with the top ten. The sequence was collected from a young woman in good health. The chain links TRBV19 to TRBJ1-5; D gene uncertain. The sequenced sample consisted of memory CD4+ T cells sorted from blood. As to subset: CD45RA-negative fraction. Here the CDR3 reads CASSILWNQPQHF. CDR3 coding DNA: TGTGCCAGTAGTATTTTATGGAATCAGCCCCAGCATTTT.